The present entry profiles one T cell receptor beta chain with its context. The target antigen is unknown. CDR3 length equals 15 residues. With 5 bases removed from V and 1 base from J, the gap between germline ends came to 12 bases. The germline gives CDR1 MDHEN, CDR2 SYDVKM. These data belong to a study of somatic mutations in cytotoxic T cells in rheumatoid arthritis. Only in-frame clones appear in the TCRdb table, and some are missing; sequencing was by immunoSEQ multiplex PCR. The sample holds about 16,000 clones; almost 85% are singletons and the top ten take about 18%. Study outcomes and limitations: Rheumatoid arthritis patients were compared with age-matched healthy controls, and their CD8+ T-cell clonality did not differ significantly.

This receptor was identified in a woman aged 50 to 60 with rheumatoid arthritis. The V call is TRBV28, the J call TRBJ1-5; D gene uncertain. The sequenced material came from CD8+ T cells sorted from blood. CDR3 sequence: CASSLRVLSNQPQHF. The CDR3 region has the DNA TGTGCCAGCAGTCTGCGGGTCCTAAGCAATCAGCCCCAGCATTTT. Using reference TRBV28 and TRBJ1-5 for the parts outside the CDR3, the full variable domain is DVKVTQSSRYLVKRTGEKVFLECVQDMDHENMFWYRQDPGLGLRLIYFSYDVKMKEKGDIPEGYSVSREKKERFSLILESASTNQTSMYLCASSLRVLSNQPQHFGDGTRLSIL.